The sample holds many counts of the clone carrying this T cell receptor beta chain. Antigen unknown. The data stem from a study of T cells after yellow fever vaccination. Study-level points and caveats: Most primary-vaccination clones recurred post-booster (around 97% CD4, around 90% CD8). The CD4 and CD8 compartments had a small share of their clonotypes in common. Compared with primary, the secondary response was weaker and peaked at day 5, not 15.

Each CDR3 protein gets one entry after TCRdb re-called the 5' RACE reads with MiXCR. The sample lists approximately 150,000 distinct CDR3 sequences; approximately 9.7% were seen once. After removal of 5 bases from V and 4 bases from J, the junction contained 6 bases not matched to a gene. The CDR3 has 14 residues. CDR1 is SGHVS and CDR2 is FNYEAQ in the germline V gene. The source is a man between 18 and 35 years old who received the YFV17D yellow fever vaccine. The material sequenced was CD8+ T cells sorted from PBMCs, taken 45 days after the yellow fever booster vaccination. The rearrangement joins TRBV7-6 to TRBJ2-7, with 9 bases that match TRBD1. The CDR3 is CASSQGTGRYEQYF. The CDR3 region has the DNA TGTGCCAGCAGCCAAGGGACAGGGAGATACGAGCAGTACTTC.